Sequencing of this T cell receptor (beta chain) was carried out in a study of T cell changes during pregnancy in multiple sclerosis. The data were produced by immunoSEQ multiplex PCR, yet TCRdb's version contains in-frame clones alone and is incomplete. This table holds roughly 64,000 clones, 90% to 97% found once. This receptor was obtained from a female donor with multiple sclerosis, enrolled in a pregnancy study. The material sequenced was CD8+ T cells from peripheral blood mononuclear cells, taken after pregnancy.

The CDR3 loop reads CSVEGDRLYEQYF. The CDR3 nucleotides read TGCAGCGTTGAAGGTGACAGGCTCTACGAGCAGTACTTC. The V gene is TRBV29-1, the J gene TRBJ2-7; D possibly corresponds to TRBD1 (6 bases). The CDR3 totals 13 residues. Germline-derived CDR1 and CDR2 are SQVTM and ANQGSEA. Trimming cost V 1 base and J 3 bases, with 10 bases left between them.